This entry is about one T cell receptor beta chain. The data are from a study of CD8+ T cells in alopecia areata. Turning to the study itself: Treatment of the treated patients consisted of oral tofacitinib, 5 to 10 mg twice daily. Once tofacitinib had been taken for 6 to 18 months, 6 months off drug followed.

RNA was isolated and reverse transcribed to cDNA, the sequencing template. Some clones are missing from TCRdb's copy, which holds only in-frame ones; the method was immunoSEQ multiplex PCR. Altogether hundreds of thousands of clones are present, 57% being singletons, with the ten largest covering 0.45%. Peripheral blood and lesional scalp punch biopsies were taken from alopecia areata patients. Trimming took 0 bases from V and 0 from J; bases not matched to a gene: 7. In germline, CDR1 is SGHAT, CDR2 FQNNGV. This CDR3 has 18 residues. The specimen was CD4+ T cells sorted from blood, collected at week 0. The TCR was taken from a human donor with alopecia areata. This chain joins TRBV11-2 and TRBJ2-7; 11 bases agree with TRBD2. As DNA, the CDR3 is TGTGCCAGCAGCTTAGACCGATCTAGCGGGAGGTCCTCCTACGAGCAGTACTTC. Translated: CASSLDRSSGRSSYEQYF.